A selection of T cell receptor beta chains follows, all from one sample in a study of OX40 agonist ivuxolimab in advanced cancers. TCRdb's table, derived via immunoSEQ multiplex PCR, lists solely in-frame clones and lacks some. The sample records some 45,000 clones, approximately 84% being singletons. This specimen consisted of CD4+ or CD8+ T cells sorted from blood, obtained in a trial of the OX40 agonist ivuxolimab. These TCRs come from an adult with an advanced solid tumor such as melanoma, head and neck, liver or kidney cancer. CDR3s leave out the opening cysteine and the closing phenylalanine or tryptophan. The order of the fields is J gene, V gene, CDR3 protein.

>TRBJ2-3|TRBV28
ASRDSGADTQY
>TRBJ2-2|TRBV12-5
ASGLNTGELF
>TRBJ2-2|TRBV10-2
ASSDQGADTGELF
>TRBJ1-2|TRBV4-3
ASSLGQGTNYGYT
>TRBJ2-7|TRBV4-1
ASSQDGIAGPYEQY
>TRBJ1-2|TRBV7-9
AGVPGFLGGYT
>TRBJ1-5|TRBV6-1
ASSDGPDQPQH
>TRBJ1-1|TRBV30
AWRAGGASTEAF
>TRBJ2-5|TRBV2
ASSVQEETQY
>TRBJ2-1|TRBV5-1
ASSSGLNGDEQF
>TRBJ1-4|TRBV28
ASSTGGGVATNEKLF
>TRBJ1-1|TRBV21-1
ASSKGNRGAFTEAF
>TRBJ2-5|TRBV7-3
ASSPEGQPYETQY
>TRBJ1-2|TRBV7-9
ASRKGPGISYGYT
>TRBJ1-5|TRBV7-9
ASSTTGINQPQH
>TRBJ2-7|TRBV6-5
ASSYTAGGHYEQY
>TRBJ2-1|TRBV25-1
ASNSPDRAYEQF
>TRBJ1-2|TRBV11-1
ASSLAGNYGYT
>TRBJ2-1|TRBV19
ASSYRTGLAGGDEQF
>TRBJ2-5|TRBV7-9
ASSLEPSQETQY
>TRBJ1-6|TRBV21-1
ASSKDSPLH
>TRBJ2-2|TRBV28
ASSLGNTGELF
>TRBJ1-2|TRBV14
ASSQDLRGNYGYT
>TRBJ1-6|TRBV10-3
AISPGGYNSPLH
>TRBJ1-4|TRBV18
ASSHVDGEKLF
>TRBJ2-7|TRBV7-9
ASSLWAGGGEQY
>TRBJ1-5|TRBV7-2
ASSLGGGFSNQPQH
>TRBJ1-1|TRBV29-1
SVGYWGPEAF
>TRBJ2-7|TRBV28
ASRPQQGSYEQY
>TRBJ2-3|TRBV30
AWSVGGGRGTQY
>TRBJ2-7|TRBV5-4
ASSFDRAAEQY
>TRBJ1-2|TRBV6-4
ASKPDRGNYGYT
>TRBJ1-2|TRBV7-2
ASSQRERDSKGYT
>TRBJ2-7|TRBV18
ASSPTGSGYEQY
>TRBJ2-7|TRBV7-3
ASSLNVGGYEQY
>TRBJ2-6|TRBV2
ASSVQGGAGANVLT
>TRBJ1-4|TRBV6-5
ASRPQGFGEKLF
>TRBJ2-7|TRBV10-3
AARRDRLTYEQY
>TRBJ2-7|TRBV5-4
ASSNGQGGYEQY
>TRBJ1-1|TRBV7-8
ASSLRLGWTEAF
>TRBJ1-4|TRBV5-5
ASSDRRTGEKLF
>TRBJ1-4|TRBV6-5
ASKTGSANEKLF
>TRBJ2-5|TRBV19
ASRSKTGVNEAQY
>TRBJ2-7|TRBV18
ASSRAGTYEQY
>TRBJ1-2|TRBV25-1
ASSGGRGGGYT
>TRBJ2-1|TRBV30
AWRKRATYNEQF
>TRBJ1-3|TRBV18
ASSPFSGQGAGGNTIY
>TRBJ1-5|TRBV27
ASSPVQFNQPQH
>TRBJ2-3|TRBV28
ASSPRLAGVDTQY
>TRBJ1-2|TRBV28
ASSSPRASRGYT
>TRBJ2-7|TRBV29-1
SVVRGLDEQY
>TRBJ2-1|TRBV7-8
ASNPDRELIYNEQF
>TRBJ1-2|TRBV6-5
ASRSTGGGYGYT
>TRBJ1-1|TRBV7-2
ASTLTGGAF
>TRBJ2-3|TRBV27
ASSFGDYPRTDTQY